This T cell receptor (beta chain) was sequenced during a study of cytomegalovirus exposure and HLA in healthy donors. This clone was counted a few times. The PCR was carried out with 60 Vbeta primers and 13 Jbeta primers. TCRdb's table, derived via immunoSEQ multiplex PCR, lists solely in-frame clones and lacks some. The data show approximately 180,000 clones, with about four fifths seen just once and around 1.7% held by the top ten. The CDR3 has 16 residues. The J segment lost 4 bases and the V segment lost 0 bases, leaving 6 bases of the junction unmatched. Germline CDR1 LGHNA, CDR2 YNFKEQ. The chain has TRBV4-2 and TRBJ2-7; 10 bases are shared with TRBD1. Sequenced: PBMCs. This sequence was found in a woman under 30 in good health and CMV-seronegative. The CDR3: CASSQDLDRGPYEQYF. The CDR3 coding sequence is TGTGCCAGCAGCCAAGATCTCGACAGGGGGCCATACGAGCAGTACTTC.